This TCR beta chain was observed in a study of T cell responses to AZD1222 COVID-19 vaccine. This clone is a singleton in its sample. Its antigen remains unidentified. Whole-study results and caveats: Donor demographics were predominantly white British with a female majority; clonal diversity may be underestimated. In all cases, repertoires were sampled only after the peak T cell response. Nearly half of spike-specific TCRs reportedly go after variant regions that carry no mutations.

The data were produced by immunoSEQ multiplex PCR, yet TCRdb's version contains in-frame clones alone and is incomplete. The data hold around 150,000 clones, with almost 85% observed a single time. CDR1 SGHRS and CDR2 YFSETQ come from the germline V gene. Trimming took 3 bases from V and 6 from J; bases not matched to a gene: 13. The CDR3 totals 17 residues. The sample consisted of peripheral blood, taken 28 days after the second dose of the MenACWY control vaccine. The source of this sequence is an adult who received the MenACWY meningococcal vaccine as a control. The chain joins TRBV5-1 to TRBJ2-7; 12 nucleotides align to TRBD2. The CDR3 region has the DNA TGCGCCAGCAGCTCTGGCAGCCTAGCGGGAGGGCCCGGCGAGCAGTACTTC. Protein: CASSSGSLAGGPGEQYF.